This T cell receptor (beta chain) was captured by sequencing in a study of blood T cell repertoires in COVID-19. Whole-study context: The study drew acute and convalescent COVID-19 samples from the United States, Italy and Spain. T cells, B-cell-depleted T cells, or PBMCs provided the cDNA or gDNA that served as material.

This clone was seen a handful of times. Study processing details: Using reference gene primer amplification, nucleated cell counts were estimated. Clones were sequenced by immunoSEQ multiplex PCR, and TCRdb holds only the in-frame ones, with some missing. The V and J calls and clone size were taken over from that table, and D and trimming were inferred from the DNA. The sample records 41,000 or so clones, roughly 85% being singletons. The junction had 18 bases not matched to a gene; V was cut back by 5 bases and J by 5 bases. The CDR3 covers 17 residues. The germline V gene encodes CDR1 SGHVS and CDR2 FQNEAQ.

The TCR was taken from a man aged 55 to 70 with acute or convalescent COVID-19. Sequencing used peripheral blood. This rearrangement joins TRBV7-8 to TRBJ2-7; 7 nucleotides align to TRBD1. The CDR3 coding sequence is TGTGCCAGCAGCCCAGAAACCGGGTACAGGGGATCCGACGAGCAGTACTTC. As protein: CASSPETGYRGSDEQYF.